This TCR beta chain appears in the sequencing data of a study of blood T cell repertoires in COVID-19. In the study overall: Samples of COVID-19 (acute and convalescent) were obtained from the United States, Italy and Spain.

As originally analysed: Estimated nucleated cell counts came from reference gene primer amplification. Assay used: immunoSEQ multiplex PCR; TCRdb lists only in-frame clones, some missing. The V and J calls and clone size were taken over from that table, and D and trimming were inferred from the DNA. The profile covers over 75,000 clones, with 80% appearing a single time and around a tenth taken by the ten largest. The CDR3 runs to 16 residues. Germline-derived CDR1 and CDR2 are SGHKS and YYEKEE (reference sequence). V trimming: 4 bases; J trimming: 3 bases; junction bases outside the gene matches: 8.

V gene TRBV5-5 combines with J gene TRBJ2-3; 10 bases fit TRBD1. This clonotype was sampled from a woman between 70 and 85 years old with acute or convalescent COVID-19. The sample was peripheral blood. The CDR3 is CASSHIPGQGTDTQYF. The DNA of the CDR3 is TGTGCCAGCAGCCACATACCGGGACAGGGGACAGATACGCAGTATTTT.